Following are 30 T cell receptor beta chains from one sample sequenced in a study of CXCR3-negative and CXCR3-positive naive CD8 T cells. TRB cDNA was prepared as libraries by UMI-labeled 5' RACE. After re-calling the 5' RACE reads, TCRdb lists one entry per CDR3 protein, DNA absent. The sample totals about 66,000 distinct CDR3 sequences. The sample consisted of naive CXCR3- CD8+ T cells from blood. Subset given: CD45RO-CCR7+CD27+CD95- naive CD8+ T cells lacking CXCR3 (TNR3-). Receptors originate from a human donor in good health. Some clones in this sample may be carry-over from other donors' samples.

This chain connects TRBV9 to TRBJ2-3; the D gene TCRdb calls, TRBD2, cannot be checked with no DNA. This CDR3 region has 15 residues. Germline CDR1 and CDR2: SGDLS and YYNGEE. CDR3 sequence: CASSVLAVNTDTQYF.

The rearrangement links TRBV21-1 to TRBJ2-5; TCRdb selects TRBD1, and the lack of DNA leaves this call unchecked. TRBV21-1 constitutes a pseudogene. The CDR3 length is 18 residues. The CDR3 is CASSILPRDTLSQETQYF.

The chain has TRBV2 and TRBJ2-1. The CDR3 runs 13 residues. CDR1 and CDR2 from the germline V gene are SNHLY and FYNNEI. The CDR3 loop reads CASSASTYNEQFF.

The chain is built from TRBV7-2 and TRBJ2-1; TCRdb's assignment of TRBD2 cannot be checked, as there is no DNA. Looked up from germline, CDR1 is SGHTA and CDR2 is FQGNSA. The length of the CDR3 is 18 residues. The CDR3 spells CASSPTGLVQSSYNEQFF.

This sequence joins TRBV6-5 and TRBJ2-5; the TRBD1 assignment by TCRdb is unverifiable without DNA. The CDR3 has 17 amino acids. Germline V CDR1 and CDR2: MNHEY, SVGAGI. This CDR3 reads CASSYGPQDWKGETQYF.

The CDR3 sequence is CSAGSSADTEAFF. This rearrangement joins TRBV29-1 to TRBJ1-1. Germline CDR1 reads SQVTM; CDR2 reads ANQGSEA. This CDR3 is built from 13 residues.

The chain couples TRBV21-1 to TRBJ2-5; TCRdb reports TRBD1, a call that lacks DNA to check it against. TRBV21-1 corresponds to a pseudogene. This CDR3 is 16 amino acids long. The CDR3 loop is CASSKEGERRQETQYF.

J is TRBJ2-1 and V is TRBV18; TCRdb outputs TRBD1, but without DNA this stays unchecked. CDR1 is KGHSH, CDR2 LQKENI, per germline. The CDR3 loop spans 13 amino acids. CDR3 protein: CASSPDRVNEQFF.

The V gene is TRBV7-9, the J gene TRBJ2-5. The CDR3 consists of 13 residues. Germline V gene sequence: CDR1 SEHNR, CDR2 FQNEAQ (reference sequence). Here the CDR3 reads CASSLTVQETQYF. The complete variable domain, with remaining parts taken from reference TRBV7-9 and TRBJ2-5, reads DTGVSQNPRHKITKRGQNVTFRCDPISEHNRLYWYRQTLGQGPEFLTYFQNEAQLEKSRLLSDRFSAERPKGSFSTLEIQRTEQGDSAMYLCASSLTVQETQYFGPGTRLLVL.

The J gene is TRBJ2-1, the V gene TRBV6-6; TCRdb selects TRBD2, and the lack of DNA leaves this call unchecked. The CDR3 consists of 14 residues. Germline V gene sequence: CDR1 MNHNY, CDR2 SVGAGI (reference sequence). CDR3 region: CASSPGTSADEQFF.

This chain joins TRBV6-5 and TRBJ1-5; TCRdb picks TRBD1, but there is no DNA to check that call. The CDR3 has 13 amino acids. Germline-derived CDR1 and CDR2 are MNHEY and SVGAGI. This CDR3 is CASSYSGVQPQHF.

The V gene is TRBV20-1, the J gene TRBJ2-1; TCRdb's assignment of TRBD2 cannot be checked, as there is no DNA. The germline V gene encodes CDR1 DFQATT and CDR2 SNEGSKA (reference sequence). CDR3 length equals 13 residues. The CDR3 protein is CSASTGDNNEQFF.

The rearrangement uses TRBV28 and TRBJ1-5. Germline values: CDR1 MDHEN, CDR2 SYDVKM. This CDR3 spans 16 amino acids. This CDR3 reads CASSLSPEQLSQPQHF.

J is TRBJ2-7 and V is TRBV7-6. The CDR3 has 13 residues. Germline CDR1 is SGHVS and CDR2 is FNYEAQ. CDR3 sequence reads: CASSLGGTDEQYF.

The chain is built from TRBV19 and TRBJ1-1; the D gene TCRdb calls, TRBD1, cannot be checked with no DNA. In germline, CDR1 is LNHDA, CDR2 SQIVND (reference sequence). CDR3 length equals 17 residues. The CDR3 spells CASSIDPHWPKNTEAFF.

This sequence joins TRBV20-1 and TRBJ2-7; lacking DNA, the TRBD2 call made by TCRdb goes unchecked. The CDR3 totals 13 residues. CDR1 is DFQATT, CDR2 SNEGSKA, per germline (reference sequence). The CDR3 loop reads CSAMTSHAYEQYF.

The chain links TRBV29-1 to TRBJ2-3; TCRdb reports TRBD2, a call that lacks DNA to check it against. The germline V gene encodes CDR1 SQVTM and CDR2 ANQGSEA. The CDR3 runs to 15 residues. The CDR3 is CSVEETGGPTDTQYF.

The CDR3: CSVAGPDTQYF. The J gene is TRBJ2-3, the V gene TRBV29-1. Germline V gene data show CDR1 as SQVTM and CDR2 as ANQGSEA. CDR3 length equals 11 residues.

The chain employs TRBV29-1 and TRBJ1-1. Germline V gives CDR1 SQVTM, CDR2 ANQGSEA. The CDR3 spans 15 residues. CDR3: CSVAGEVGMNTEAFF.

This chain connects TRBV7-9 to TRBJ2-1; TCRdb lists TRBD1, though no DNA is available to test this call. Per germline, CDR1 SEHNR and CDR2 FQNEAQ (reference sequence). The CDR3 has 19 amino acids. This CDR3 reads CASSHPLSGTGNSYNEQFF.

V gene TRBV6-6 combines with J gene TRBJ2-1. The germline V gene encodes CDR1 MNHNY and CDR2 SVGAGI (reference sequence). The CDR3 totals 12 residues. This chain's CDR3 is CASSYNGNEQFF.

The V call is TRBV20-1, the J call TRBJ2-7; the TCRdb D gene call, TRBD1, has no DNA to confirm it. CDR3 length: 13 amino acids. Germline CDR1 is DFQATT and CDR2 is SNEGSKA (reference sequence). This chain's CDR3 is CSARTGTAYEQYF.

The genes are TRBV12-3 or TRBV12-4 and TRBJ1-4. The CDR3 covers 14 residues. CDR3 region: CASSLGPPWEKLFF.

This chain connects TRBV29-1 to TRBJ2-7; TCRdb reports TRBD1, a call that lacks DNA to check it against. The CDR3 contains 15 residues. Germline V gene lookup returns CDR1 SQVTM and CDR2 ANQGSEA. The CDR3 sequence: CSVEDPQGHSYEQYF.

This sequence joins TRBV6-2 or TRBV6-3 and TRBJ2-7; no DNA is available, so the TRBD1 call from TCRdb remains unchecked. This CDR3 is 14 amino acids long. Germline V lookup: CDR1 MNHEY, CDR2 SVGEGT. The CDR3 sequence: CASTSGTSFYEQYF.

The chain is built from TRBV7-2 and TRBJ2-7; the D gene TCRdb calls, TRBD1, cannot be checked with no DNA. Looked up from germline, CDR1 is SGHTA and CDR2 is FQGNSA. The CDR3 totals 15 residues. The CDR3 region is CASSPAGTGSYEQYF.

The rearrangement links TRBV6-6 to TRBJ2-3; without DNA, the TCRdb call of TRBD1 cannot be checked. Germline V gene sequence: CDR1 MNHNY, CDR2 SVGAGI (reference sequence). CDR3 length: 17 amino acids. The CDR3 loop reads CASSYPRGGGDTDTQYF.

The CDR3 sequence: CASMPGPDTQYF. The chain uses TRBV19 and TRBJ2-3; the TCRdb D gene call, TRBD2, has no DNA to confirm it. CDR1 LNHDA and CDR2 SQIVND come from the germline V gene (reference sequence). The CDR3 is made up of 12 amino acids.

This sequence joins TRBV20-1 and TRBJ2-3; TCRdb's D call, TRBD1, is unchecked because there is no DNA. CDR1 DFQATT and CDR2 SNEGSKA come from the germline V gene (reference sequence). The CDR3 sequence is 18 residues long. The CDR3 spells CSARDRVRAGAATDTQYF.

CDR3 sequence: CASSLGTATDTQYF. This chain connects TRBV28 to TRBJ2-3; the TCRdb call, TRBD1, lacks DNA for checking. Germline CDR1 reads MDHEN; CDR2 reads SYDVKM. The CDR3 contains 14 residues.